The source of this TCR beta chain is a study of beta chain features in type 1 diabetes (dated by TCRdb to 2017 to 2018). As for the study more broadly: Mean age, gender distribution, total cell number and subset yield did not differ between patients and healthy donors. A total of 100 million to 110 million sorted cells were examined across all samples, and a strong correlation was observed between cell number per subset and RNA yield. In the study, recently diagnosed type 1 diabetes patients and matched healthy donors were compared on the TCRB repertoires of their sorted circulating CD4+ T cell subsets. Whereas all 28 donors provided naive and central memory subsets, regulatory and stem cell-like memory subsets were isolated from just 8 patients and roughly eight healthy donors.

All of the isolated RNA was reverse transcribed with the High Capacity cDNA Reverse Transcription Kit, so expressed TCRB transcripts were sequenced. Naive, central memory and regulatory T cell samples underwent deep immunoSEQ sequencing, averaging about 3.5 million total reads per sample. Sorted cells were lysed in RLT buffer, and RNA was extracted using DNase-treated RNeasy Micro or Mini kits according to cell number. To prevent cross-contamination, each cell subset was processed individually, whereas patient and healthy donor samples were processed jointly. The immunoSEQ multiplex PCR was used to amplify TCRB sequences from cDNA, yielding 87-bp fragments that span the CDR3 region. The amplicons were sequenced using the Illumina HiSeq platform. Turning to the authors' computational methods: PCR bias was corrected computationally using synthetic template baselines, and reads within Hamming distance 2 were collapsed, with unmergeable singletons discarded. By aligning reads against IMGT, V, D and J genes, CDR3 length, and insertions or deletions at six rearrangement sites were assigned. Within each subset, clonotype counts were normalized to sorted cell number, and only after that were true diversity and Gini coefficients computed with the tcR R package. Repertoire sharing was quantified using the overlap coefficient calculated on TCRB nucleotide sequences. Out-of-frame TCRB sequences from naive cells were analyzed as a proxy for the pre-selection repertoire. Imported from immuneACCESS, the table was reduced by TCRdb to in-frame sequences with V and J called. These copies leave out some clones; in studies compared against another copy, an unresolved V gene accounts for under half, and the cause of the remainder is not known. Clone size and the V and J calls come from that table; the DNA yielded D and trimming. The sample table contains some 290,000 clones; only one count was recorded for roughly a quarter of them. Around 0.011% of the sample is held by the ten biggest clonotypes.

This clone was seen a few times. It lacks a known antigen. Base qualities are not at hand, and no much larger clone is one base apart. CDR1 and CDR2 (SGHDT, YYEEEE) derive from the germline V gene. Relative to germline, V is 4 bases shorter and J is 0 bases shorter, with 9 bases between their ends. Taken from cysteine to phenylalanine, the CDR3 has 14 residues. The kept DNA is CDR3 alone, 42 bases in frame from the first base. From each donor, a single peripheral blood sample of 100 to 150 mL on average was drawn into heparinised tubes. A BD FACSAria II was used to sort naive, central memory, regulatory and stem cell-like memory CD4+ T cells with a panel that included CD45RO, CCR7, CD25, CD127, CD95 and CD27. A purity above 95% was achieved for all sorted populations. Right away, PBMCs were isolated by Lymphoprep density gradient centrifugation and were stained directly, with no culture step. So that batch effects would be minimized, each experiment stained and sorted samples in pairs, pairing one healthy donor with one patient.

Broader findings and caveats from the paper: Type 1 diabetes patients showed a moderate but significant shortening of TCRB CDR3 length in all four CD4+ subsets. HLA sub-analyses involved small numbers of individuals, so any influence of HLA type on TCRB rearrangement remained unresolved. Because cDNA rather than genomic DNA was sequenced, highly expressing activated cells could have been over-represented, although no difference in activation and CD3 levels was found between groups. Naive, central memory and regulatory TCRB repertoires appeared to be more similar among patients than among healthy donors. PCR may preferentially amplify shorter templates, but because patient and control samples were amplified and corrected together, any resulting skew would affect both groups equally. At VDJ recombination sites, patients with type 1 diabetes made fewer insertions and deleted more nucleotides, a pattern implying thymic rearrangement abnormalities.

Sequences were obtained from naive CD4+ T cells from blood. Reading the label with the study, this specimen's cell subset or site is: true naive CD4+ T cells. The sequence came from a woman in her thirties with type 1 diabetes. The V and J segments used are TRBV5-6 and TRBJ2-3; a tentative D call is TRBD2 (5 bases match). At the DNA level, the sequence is TGTGCCAGCAGCACGCGGACTAGCACAGATACGCAGTATTTT. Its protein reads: CASSTRTSTDTQYF.